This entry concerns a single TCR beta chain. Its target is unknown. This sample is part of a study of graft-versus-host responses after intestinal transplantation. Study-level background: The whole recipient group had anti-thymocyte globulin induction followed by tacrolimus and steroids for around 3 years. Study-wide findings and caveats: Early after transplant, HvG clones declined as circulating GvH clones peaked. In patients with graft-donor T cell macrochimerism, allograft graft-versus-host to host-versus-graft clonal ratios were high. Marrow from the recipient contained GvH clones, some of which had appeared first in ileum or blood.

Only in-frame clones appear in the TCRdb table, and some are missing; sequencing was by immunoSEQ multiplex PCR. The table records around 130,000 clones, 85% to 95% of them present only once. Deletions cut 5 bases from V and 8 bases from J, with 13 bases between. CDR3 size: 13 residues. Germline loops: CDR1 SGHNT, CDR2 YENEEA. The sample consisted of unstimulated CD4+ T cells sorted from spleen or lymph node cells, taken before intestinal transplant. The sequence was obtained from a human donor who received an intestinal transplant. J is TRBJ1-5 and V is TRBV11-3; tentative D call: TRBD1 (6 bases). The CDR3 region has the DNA TGTGCCAGCAGCCTGGGGGGGGCTGAGCCCCAGCATTTT. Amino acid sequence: CASSLGGAEPQHF.